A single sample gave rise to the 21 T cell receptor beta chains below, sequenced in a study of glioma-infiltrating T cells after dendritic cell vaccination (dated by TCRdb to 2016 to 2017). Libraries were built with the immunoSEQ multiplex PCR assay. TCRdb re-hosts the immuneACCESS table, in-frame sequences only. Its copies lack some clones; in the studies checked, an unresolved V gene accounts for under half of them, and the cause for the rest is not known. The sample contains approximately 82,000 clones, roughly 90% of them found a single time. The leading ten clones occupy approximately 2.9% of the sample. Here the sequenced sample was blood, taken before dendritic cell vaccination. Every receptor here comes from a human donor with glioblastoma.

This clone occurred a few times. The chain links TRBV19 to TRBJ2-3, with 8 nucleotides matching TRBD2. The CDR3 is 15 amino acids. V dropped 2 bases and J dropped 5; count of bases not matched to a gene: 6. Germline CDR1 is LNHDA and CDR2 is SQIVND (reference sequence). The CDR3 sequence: CASSISVAGRDTQYF. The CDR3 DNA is TGTGCCAGTAGTATATCCGTAGCGGGGCGAGATACGCAGTATTTT.

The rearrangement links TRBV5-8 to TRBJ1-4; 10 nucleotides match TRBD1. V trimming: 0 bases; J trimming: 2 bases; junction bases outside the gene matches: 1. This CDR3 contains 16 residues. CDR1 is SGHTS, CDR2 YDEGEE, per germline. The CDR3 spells CASSLVTGGTNEKLFF. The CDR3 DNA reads TGTGCCAGCAGCTTGGTGACAGGGGGCACTAATGAAAAACTGTTTTTT.

Here the CDR3 reads CASSYDFETSEFF. The CDR3 DNA reads TGCGCCAGCAGCTACGACTTCGAAACTAGTGAGTTCTTC. The J gene is TRBJ2-1, the V gene TRBV4-1, with D perhaps TRBD2 (5 bases). This CDR3 region has 13 residues. Germline CDR1 is MGHRA and CDR2 is YSYEKL. V was trimmed by 5 bases and J by 14 bases, leaving 19 bases between them.

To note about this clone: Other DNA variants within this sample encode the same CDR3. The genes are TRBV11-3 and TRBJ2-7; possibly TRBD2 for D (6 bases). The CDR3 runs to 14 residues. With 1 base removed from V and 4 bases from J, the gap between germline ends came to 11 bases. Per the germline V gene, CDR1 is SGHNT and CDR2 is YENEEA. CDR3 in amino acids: CASSLGRGSYEQYF. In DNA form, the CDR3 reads TGTGCCAGCAGCTTAGGCCGGGGGTCATACGAGCAGTACTTC.

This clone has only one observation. The CDR3 is CASSLAYRGDIQYF. DNA of the CDR3: TGTGCCAGCAGCTTAGCGTACAGGGGAGACATTCAGTACTTC. The genes are TRBV7-8 and TRBJ2-4; 7 bases agree with TRBD1. CDR3 length: 14 amino acids. Trimming removed 0 bases from V and 8 bases from J; junction bases left unmatched: 4. CDR1 is SGHVS and CDR2 is FQNEAQ in the germline V gene.

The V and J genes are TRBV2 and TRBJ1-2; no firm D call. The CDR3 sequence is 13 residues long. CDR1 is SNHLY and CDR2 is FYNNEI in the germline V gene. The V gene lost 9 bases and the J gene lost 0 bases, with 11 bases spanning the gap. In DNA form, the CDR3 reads TGTGCCAGTGGGCTTTGGTCTAACTATGGCTACACCTTC. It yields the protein CASGLWSNYGYTF.

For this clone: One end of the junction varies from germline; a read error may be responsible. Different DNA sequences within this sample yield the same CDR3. DNA of the CDR3: TGTGCCAGCAGCGCCAGGGGGGCTTATAATTCCCCCCTCCACTTT. It translates to CASSARGAYNSPLHF. V and J are TRBV7-9 and TRBJ1-6, with 7 positions matching TRBD1. The CDR3 runs 15 residues. The germline gives CDR1 SEHNR, CDR2 FQNEAQ (reference sequence).

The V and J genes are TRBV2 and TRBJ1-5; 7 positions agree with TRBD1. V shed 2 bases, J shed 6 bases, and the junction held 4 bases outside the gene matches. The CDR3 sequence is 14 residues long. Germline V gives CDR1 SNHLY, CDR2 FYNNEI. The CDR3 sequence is CASSEYTGVQPQHF. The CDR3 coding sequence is TGTGCCAGCAGTGAATACACAGGGGTTCAGCCCCAGCATTTT. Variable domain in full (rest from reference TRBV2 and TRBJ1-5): EPEVTQTPSHQVTQMGQEVILRCVPISNHLYFYWYRQILGQKVEFLVSFYNNEISEKSEIFDDQFSVERPDGSNFTLKIRSTKLEDSAMYFCASSEYTGVQPQHFGDGTRLSIL.

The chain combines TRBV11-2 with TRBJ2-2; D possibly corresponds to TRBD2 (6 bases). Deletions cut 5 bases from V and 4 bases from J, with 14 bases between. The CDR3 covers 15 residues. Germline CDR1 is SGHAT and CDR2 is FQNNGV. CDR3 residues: CASSPRNGGTGELFF. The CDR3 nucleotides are TGTGCCAGCAGCCCGCGTAACGGGGGCACCGGGGAGCTGTTTTTT.

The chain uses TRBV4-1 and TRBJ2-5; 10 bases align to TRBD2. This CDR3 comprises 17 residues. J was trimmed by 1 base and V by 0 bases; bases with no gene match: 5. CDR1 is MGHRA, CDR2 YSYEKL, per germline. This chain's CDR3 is CASSQDRSSGGQETQYF. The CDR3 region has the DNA TGCGCCAGCAGCCAAGATCGGTCTAGCGGGGGCCAAGAGACCCAGTACTTC.

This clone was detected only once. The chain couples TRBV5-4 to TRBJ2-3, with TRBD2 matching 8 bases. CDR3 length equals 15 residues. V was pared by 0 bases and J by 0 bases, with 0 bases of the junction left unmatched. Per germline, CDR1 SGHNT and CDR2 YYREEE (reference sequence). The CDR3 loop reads CASSLASGSTDTQYF. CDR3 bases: TGTGCCAGCAGCTTGGCTAGCGGGAGCACAGATACGCAGTATTTT.

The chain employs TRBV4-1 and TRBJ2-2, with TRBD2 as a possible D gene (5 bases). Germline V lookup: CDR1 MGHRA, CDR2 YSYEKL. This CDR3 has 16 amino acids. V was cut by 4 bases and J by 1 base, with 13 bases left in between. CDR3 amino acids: CASSLGNRGNTGELFF. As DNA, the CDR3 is TGCGCCAGCAGCCTAGGAAATCGGGGGAACACCGGGGAGCTGTTTTTT.

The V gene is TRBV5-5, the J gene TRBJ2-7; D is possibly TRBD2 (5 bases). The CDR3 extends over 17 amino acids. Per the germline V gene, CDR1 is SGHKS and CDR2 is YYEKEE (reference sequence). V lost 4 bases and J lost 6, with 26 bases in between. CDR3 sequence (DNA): TGTGCCAGCAGCGCTGCGATTACGGGAAGATTCCTTCGCGAGCAGTACTTC. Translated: CASSAAITGRFLREQYF.

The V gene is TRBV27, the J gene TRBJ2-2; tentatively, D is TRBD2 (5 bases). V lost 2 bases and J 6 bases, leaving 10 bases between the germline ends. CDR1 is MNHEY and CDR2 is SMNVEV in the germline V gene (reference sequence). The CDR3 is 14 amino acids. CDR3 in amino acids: CASSLGNGAGELFF. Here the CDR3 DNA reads TGTGCCAGCAGTTTAGGGAACGGGGCCGGGGAGCTGTTTTTT.

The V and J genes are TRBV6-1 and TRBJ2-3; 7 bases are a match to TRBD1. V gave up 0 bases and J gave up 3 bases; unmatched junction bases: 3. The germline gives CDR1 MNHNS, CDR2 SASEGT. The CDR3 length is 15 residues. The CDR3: CASSEAHRGTDTQYF. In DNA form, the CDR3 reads TGTGCCAGCAGTGAAGCGCACAGGGGTACAGATACGCAGTATTTT.

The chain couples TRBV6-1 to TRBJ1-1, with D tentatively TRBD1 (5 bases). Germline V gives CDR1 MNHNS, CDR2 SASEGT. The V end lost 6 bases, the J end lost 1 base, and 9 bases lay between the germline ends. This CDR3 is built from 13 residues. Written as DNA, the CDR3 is TGTGCCAGCAGGGTCGACAGGAACACTGAAGCTTTCTTT. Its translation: CASRVDRNTEAFF.

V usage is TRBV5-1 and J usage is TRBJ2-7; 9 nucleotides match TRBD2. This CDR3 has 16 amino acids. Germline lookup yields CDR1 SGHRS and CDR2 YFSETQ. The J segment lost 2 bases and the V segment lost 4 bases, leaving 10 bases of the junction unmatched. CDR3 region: CASSGRGLAGAYEQYF. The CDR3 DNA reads TGCGCCAGCAGCGGTAGGGGATTAGCGGGGGCCTACGAGCAGTACTTC.

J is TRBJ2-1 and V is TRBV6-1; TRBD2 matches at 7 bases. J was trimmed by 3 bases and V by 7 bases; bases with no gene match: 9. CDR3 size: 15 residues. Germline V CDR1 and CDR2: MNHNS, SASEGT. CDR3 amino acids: CASTRGAGNYNEQFF. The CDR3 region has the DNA TGTGCCAGCACCCGAGGAGCGGGGAACTACAATGAGCAGTTCTTC.

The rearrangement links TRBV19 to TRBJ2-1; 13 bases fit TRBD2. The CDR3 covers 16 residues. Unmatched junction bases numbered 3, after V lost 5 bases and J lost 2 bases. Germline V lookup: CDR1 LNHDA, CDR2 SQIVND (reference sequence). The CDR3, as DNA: TGTGCCAGTAGTCCGGGACTAGCGGGAACCTACAATGAGCAGTTCTTC. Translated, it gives CASSPGLAGTYNEQFF.

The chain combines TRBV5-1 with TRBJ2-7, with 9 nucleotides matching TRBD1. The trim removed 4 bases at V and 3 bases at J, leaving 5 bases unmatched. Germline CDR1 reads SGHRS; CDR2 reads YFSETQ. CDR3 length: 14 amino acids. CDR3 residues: CASSEGQGSYEQYF. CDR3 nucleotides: TGCGCCAGCAGCGAGGGACAGGGAAGCTACGAGCAGTACTTC.

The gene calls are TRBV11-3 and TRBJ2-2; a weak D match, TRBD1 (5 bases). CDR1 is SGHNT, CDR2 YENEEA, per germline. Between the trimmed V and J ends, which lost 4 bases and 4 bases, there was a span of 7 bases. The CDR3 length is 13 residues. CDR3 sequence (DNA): TGTGCCAGCAGCTCTAGGGGCACCGGGGAGCTGTTTTTT. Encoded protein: CASSSRGTGELFF.